This TCR beta chain was obtained from a study of response to subunit inactivated influenza vaccine. The CDR3 is made up of 19 amino acids. Trimming took 3 bases from V and 4 from J, leaving 27 bases between them. Germline CDR1 and CDR2: LNHDA and SQIVND (reference sequence). From the RT-PCR reads, TCRdb called clonotypes with MiXCR, one entry per CDR3 protein. The data show 500,000 to 600,000 distinct CDR3 sequences, with 10% to 12% seen just once and approximately 9.9% held by the top ten. The same sample was also used in a study of T cells expressing NK-cell markers. That study adds: Beta-chain TCR cDNA was generated via 5'RACE template switching with UMIs. The eight sequenced donors comprised seven who were HCMV-seropositive and one who was seronegative.

The chain employs TRBV19 and TRBJ1-1; TRBD1 is a possible D gene (5 bases). The clonotype originates from a man in his fifties who received an inactivated influenza vaccine. The source material was PBMCs from blood, sampled on the day of vaccination. CDR3 sequence (DNA): TGTGCCAGTAGTATGAGGAGGGTAGGGGAAGGAAAAGATGGCACTGAAGCTTTCTTT. The encoded protein is CASSMRRVGEGKDGTEAFF.